A single sample is the source of the 17 T cell receptor beta chains below, sequenced in a study of T-cell reconstitution after alpha-beta-depleted transplantation in children. For TCRbeta, the library was prepared with unique molecular identifiers. MiXCR was run by TCRdb on the PCR reads, yielding one entry per CDR3 protein. The table shows about 980,000 distinct CDR3 sequences, with about 29% occurring only once. This specimen was PBMCs, mostly from graft donor cells, taken 360 days after TCRalphabeta/CD19-depleted stem cell transplant. Source of these receptors: a boy under two years old who had a stem cell transplant for SCID, so the T cells may come from the graft donor.

This chain joins TRBV28 and TRBJ2-1, with TRBD1 identical over 8 bases. J gave up 8 bases and V 1 base, and 10 bases lay outside the gene matches. Germline V gives CDR1 MDHEN, CDR2 SYDVKM. This CDR3 is built from 16 residues. In DNA form, the CDR3 reads TGTGCCAGCAGTTTATCCCCGCAGGGGGCTCACTATGAGCAGTTCTTC. Amino acids: CASSLSPQGAHYEQFF. Variable domain in full (rest from reference TRBV28 and TRBJ2-1): DVKVTQSSRYLVKRTGEKVFLECVQDMDHENMFWYRQDPGLGLRLIYFSYDVKMKEKGDIPEGYSVSREKKERFSLILESASTNQTSMYLCASSLSPQGAHYEQFFGPGTRLTVL.

The rearrangement links TRBV4-3 to TRBJ2-7; D is unresolved. Per germline, CDR1 LGHNA and CDR2 YSLEER. Trimming took off 1 base at V and 2 bases at J, with 15 bases between the two ends. The CDR3 is made up of 16 amino acids. CDR3 region: CASSQVGFDATYEQYF. As DNA, the CDR3 is TGCGCCAGCAGCCAAGTGGGATTCGACGCGACCTACGAGCAGTACTTC.

At least ten counts were recorded for this clonotype. The chain employs TRBV5-1 and TRBJ1-4, with TRBD1 matching over 7 bases. Germline CDR1 reads SGHRS; CDR2 reads YFSETQ. The CDR3 length is 16 residues. Trimming removed 4 bases from V and 5 bases from J; junction bases left unmatched: 11. This CDR3 is CASSTGSGTENEKLFF. The CDR3 bases are TGCGCCAGCAGCACCGGATCCGGGACAGAAAATGAAAAACTGTTTTTT.

The gene calls are TRBV4-3 and TRBJ2-4; TRBD1 matches 10 bases. The CDR3 has 18 amino acids. The germline CDR1 and CDR2 sequences are LGHNA and YSLEER. With 1 base clipped from V and 0 bases from J, the junction kept 6 bases outside the gene matches. CDR3 sequence: CASSQGTGGSLAKNIQYF. The CDR3 nucleotides read TGCGCCAGCAGCCAAGGGACAGGGGGGTCTCTAGCCAAAAACATTCAGTACTTC.

The gene calls are TRBV25-1 and TRBJ2-3; 8 nucleotides agree with TRBD1. Germline loops: CDR1 MGHDK, CDR2 SYGVNS. CDR3 length: 16 amino acids. J lost 3 bases, V lost 1 base, and 6 bases had no gene match. The CDR3 bases are TGTGCCAGCAGTGAATCGGGCAGGGGGCTTACAGATACGCAGTATTTT. Protein product: CASSESGRGLTDTQYF. Full variable domain (missing parts from reference TRBV25-1 and TRBJ2-3): EADIYQTPRYLVIGTGKKITLECSQTMGHDKMYWYQQDPGMELHLIHYSYGVNSTEKGDLSSESTVSRIRTEHFPLTLESARPSHTSQYLCASSESGRGLTDTQYFGPGTRLTVL.

The chain couples TRBV10-3 to TRBJ2-7, with 11 nucleotides matching TRBD1. The germline CDR1 and CDR2 sequences are ENHRY and SYGVKD. V lost 6 bases and J lost 5; bases outside the gene matches: 3. The CDR3 totals 13 residues. This CDR3 is CAIRGQGVDEQYF. The CDR3 DNA sequence: TGTGCCATCAGGGGACAGGGGGTGGACGAGCAGTACTTC.

The table lists this clonotype with a few counts. The chain uses TRBV5-1 and TRBJ2-1; D remains unclear. Germline V CDR1 and CDR2: SGHRS, YFSETQ. This CDR3 is built from 16 residues. V was trimmed by 0 bases and J by 3 bases, leaving 13 bases between them. This CDR3 is CASSLGRGLGYNEQFF. As DNA, the CDR3 is TGCGCCAGCAGCTTGGGTCGTGGGCTGGGCTACAATGAGCAGTTCTTC.

The gene calls are TRBV15 and TRBJ2-7; 9 bases are a match to TRBD1. The CDR3 runs to 15 residues. CDR1 is LNHNV and CDR2 is YYDKDF in the germline V gene (reference sequence). The J segment lost 2 bases and the V segment lost 3 bases, leaving 5 bases of the junction unmatched. The CDR3 DNA is TGTGCCACCAGCAGGCTAGGGACAGGGACCTACGAGCAGTACTTC. Translated, it gives CATSRLGTGTYEQYF.

The V and J genes are TRBV6-5 and TRBJ2-6; D may be TRBD1 (6 bases). The germline V gene has CDR1 MNHEY and CDR2 SVGAGI. The CDR3 sequence is 16 residues long. V shed 2 bases and J shed 0 bases, with 8 bases lying between them. The chain's CDR3 is CASSYDRTSGANVLTF. In nucleotides, the CDR3 is TGTGCCAGCAGTTACGACAGGACCTCTGGGGCCAACGTCCTGACTTTC.

This clonotype has a count of ten or more. The J gene is TRBJ2-7, the V gene TRBV5-1, with 8 bases identical to TRBD1. The CDR3 consists of 14 residues. Germline CDR1 is SGHRS and CDR2 is YFSETQ. V lost 3 bases to trimming and J lost 1 base; unmatched junction nucleotides: 3. CDR3 nucleotides: TGCGCCAGCAGCTCGACAGGGGTTTCCTACGAGCAGTACTTC. This gives the protein CASSSTGVSYEQYF.

This chain connects TRBV18 to TRBJ1-1; 7 bases are shared with TRBD1. Germline V gene data show CDR1 as KGHSH and CDR2 as LQKENI. The CDR3 is made up of 14 amino acids. V dropped 3 bases and J dropped 7; count of bases not matched to a gene: 8. The chain's CDR3 is CASSPARGVDEAFF. The CDR3 DNA reads as TGTGCCAGCTCACCGGCCAGGGGGGTTGATGAAGCTTTCTTT.

The rearrangement joins TRBV2 to TRBJ2-7; the match to TRBD1 covers 11 bases. V shed 5 bases and J 7 bases; nucleotides not matched to a gene: 22. CDR3 size: 19 residues. Germline V CDR1 and CDR2: SNHLY, FYNNEI. The CDR3 DNA sequence: TGTGCCAGCAGTTTAAGCAGTGAAGTACGTGGACAGGGGGCGAATGAGCAGTACTTC. Protein sequence: CASSLSSEVRGQGANEQYF.

This clonotype was seen only a few times. The CDR3 here is CASTQDRVAFF. The CDR3 nucleotides are TGTGCCAGCACCCAGGACAGGGTGGCTTTCTTT. The chain is built from TRBV2 and TRBJ1-1, with 8 bases identical to TRBD1. J gave up 11 bases and V 7 bases, and 6 bases lay outside the gene matches. CDR1 and CDR2 (germline): SNHLY, FYNNEI. This CDR3 region has 11 residues.

In DNA, the CDR3 is TGCGCCAGCAGCCAAGGGACTAGCAACACAGATACGCAGTATTTT. It translates to CASSQGTSNTDTQYF. The rearrangement uses TRBV4-1 and TRBJ2-3; 8 positions agree with TRBD2. The CDR3 length is 15 residues. Germline trimming cut 1 base from V and 2 bases from J; bases unmatched to any gene: 2. CDR1 is MGHRA and CDR2 is YSYEKL in the germline V gene.

CDR3 sequence reads: CASSDTGQGYGYTF. The CDR3 nucleotides are TGTGCCAGTAGCGACACTGGACAGGGCTATGGCTACACCTTC. V gene TRBV19 combines with J gene TRBJ1-2; 8 bases align to TRBD1. CDR3 length: 14 residues. Germline loops: CDR1 LNHDA, CDR2 SQIVND (reference sequence). V was clipped by 6 bases and J by 4 bases; unmatched bases: 7.

This clonotype has more than one count but fewer than ten. The rearrangement uses TRBV6-1 and TRBJ2-3, with 7 nucleotides matching TRBD2. The V segment lost 6 bases and the J segment 3 bases; nucleotides outside the gene matches: 9. The CDR3 totals 15 residues. From germline, CDR1 is MNHNS and CDR2 SASEGT. The CDR3 nucleotides read TGTGCCAGCAGGGGCCAGCGGGGCCTTACAGATACGCAGTATTTT. This gives the protein CASRGQRGLTDTQYF.

The sample holds a few counts of this clonotype. J is TRBJ2-7 and V is TRBV7-7; maybe TRBD2 (6 bases). The germline CDR1 and CDR2 sequences are SSHAT and FNYEAQ (reference sequence). Trimming shortened V by 4 bases and J by 4 bases, and 11 bases separated the two germline ends. This CDR3 has 13 amino acids. CDR3: CASSWYRGYEQYF. The DNA of the CDR3 is TGTGCCAGCAGCTGGTACCGGGGGTACGAGCAGTACTTC.